Listed below are T cell receptor beta chains from one sample, sequenced in a study of blood T cell repertoires in COVID-19. Clones were sequenced by immunoSEQ multiplex PCR, and TCRdb holds only the in-frame ones, with some missing. In the table there are about 180,000 clones, about 81% of which are singletons. The sample comprised peripheral blood. These receptor sequences come from a woman aged 80 or over with COVID-19, enrolled during active disease. CDR3s include the opening cysteine and the closing phenylalanine or tryptophan. The D gene is left open where the match is weak. Rows give clone size only sometimes, using once, few, many, or a class for an expanded clone.

CDR3 | DNA | D | J | V | length | size
CASSELGTENNEQFF | TGTGCCAGCAGTGAACTAGGGACTGAAAACAATGAGCAGTTCTTC | NA | TRBJ2-1 | TRBV2 | 15 | once
CASSTNSRPTVETQYF | TGTGCCAGCAGTACAAACTCCAGGCCCACCGTGGAGACCCAGTACTTC | NA | TRBJ2-5 | TRBV7-8 | 16 | NA
CASSPGTTYGYTF | TGTGCCAGCAGCCCAGGGACAACCTATGGCTACACCTTC | NA | TRBJ1-2 | TRBV7-2 | 13 | NA
CSGRQGFRTETQYF | TGCAGCGGTCGTCAGGGATTCAGGACGGAGACCCAGTACTTC | NA | TRBJ2-5 | TRBV29-1 | 14 | once
CASSMGGQAKNIQYF | TGTGCCAGTAGTATGGGAGGGCAAGCCAAAAACATTCAGTACTTC | TRBD2 | TRBJ2-4 | TRBV19 | 15 | NA
CASSLTRVNYGYTF | TGTGCCAGCAGTCTCACCAGGGTGAACTATGGCTACACCTTC | NA | TRBJ1-2 | TRBV2 | 14 | once
CASKTIRDNSYEQYF | TGTGCCAGCAAGACTATCCGGGACAACTCCTACGAGCAGTACTTC | NA | TRBJ2-7 | TRBV6-5 | 15 | NA
CASSQTQETQYF | TGTGCCAGCAGCCAGACACAAGAGACCCAGTACTTC | NA | TRBJ2-5 | TRBV3-1/TRBV3-2 | 12 | NA
CASSLEQGTWVNEQFF | TGTGCCAGCAGCTTGGAACAGGGGACATGGGTCAATGAGCAGTTCTTC | TRBD1 | TRBJ2-1 | TRBV5-5 | 16 | NA
CASSIRLSRDQPQHF | TGTGCCAGTAGTATACGTCTTAGTCGAGATCAGCCCCAGCATTTT | NA | TRBJ1-5 | TRBV19 | 15 | NA
CASSQVGGTEAFF | TGCGCCAGCAGCCAAGTAGGGGGAACTGAAGCTTTCTTT | NA | TRBJ1-1 | TRBV4-1 | 13 | NA
CASSQGADSSRGYTF | TGCGCCAGCAGCCAAGGAGCGGACAGTTCTAGGGGCTACACCTTC | NA | TRBJ1-2 | TRBV4-1 | 15 | NA
CASSAGLFNEQFF | TGTGCCAGTAGTGCGGGACTCTTCAATGAGCAGTTCTTC | NA | TRBJ2-1 | TRBV19 | 13 | NA
CASNLGQGYTEAFF | TGTGCCAGCAATCTGGGACAGGGTTACACTGAAGCTTTCTTT | TRBD1 | TRBJ1-1 | TRBV6-5 | 14 | NA
CAISEARRGRGSYEQYF | TGTGCCATCAGTGAGGCGCGCAGGGGGCGCGGGTCCTACGAGCAGTACTTC | TRBD1 | TRBJ2-7 | TRBV10-3 | 17 | few
CASSPPVVTDTQYF | TGTGCCAGCTCACCACCTGTAGTAACAGATACGCAGTATTTT | NA | TRBJ2-3 | TRBV18 | 14 | few
CASSRLTGDQPQHF | TGTGCCAGTAGTAGGCTGACAGGGGATCAGCCCCAGCATTTT | TRBD1 | TRBJ1-5 | TRBV19 | 14 | NA
CASSIDSGGVNTQYF | TGTGCCAGTAGTATAGATTCCGGGGGGGTAAATACGCAGTATTTT | TRBD2 | TRBJ2-3 | TRBV19 | 15 | NA
CASSLSMGLAGENEQFF | TGTGCCAGCAGCTTAAGTATGGGACTAGCGGGAGAAAATGAGCAGTTCTTC | TRBD2 | TRBJ2-1 | TRBV7-9 | 17 | NA
CASSEQGPSYEQYF | TGTGCCAGCAGCGAACAGGGGCCTTCCTACGAGCAGTACTTC | TRBD1 | TRBJ2-7 | TRBV28 | 14 | NA
CATSRDLRSGNNQPQHF | TGTGCCACCAGCAGAGATCTCCGGAGCGGGAACAATCAGCCCCAGCATTTT | NA | TRBJ1-5 | TRBV15 | 17 | NA
CASSPGTAWYYGYTF | TGCGCCAGCAGCCCCGGGACAGCCTGGTACTATGGCTACACCTTC | TRBD1 | TRBJ1-2 | TRBV5-1 | 15 | NA
CASSLGHSYEQYF | TGTGCCAGCAGTTTGGGCCACTCCTACGAGCAGTACTTC | NA | TRBJ2-7 | TRBV12-3/TRBV12-4 | 13 | NA
CASRLAGEGYNEQFF | TGTGCCAGTAGGTTAGCGGGAGAGGGTTACAATGAGCAGTTCTTC | TRBD2 | TRBJ2-1 | TRBV19 | 15 | NA
CASSPGLQETQYF | TGTGCCAGCTCACCGGGACTACAAGAGACCCAGTACTTC | TRBD2 | TRBJ2-5 | TRBV18 | 13 | NA
CASSLGVQGYVSYEQYF | TGTGCCAGCAGCTTAGGGGTCCAGGGCTATGTATCCTACGAGCAGTACTTC | NA | TRBJ2-7 | TRBV7-2 | 17 | few
CASSSQGASNGYTF | TGTGCCAGCAGTTCACAGGGGGCTTCCAATGGCTACACCTTC | TRBD1 | TRBJ1-2 | TRBV6-2/TRBV6-3 | 14 | NA
CASSLDPIAKTQYF | TGTGCCAGCAGCTTAGATCCCATCGCGAAGACCCAGTACTTC | NA | TRBJ2-5 | TRBV7-3 | 14 | NA
CASSLADGTSVYEQYF | TGTGCCAGCAGCCTGGCAGATGGGACTAGCGTCTACGAGCAGTACTTC | TRBD2 | TRBJ2-7 | TRBV5-4 | 16 | NA
CASSRLAGAEQFF | TGTGCCAGTAGTAGGCTAGCGGGAGCCGAGCAGTTCTTC | TRBD2 | TRBJ2-1 | TRBV19 | 13 | NA
CASSLRSGSNEQFF | TGTGCCAGCAGTTTAAGGAGCGGGAGCAATGAGCAGTTCTTC | TRBD2 | TRBJ2-1 | TRBV27 | 14 | few
CASSLGAAMNQPQHF | TGTGCCAGCAGCTTGGGGGCAGCAATGAATCAGCCCCAGCATTTT | NA | TRBJ1-5 | TRBV5-5 | 15 | few
CASSYPPDRWEVNAFF | TGTGCCAGCAGTTACCCGCCGGACAGATGGGAAGTGAATGCTTTCTTT | NA | TRBJ1-1 | TRBV6-2/TRBV6-3 | 16 | NA
CATSAAEKNNEQFF | TGTGCCACCAGTGCAGCGGAGAAGAACAATGAGCAGTTCTTC | NA | TRBJ2-1 | TRBV24-1 | 14 | NA
CASSLTGGDEKLFF | TGTGCCAGCAGCTTGACAGGGGGCGATGAAAAACTGTTTTTT | TRBD1 | TRBJ1-4 | TRBV7-2 | 14 | NA
CASSQGVGYNSPLHF | TGTGCCAGCTCACAGGGGGTTGGCTATAATTCACCCCTCCACTTT | NA | TRBJ1-6 | TRBV18 | 15 | NA
CASSAGVDEQYF | TGTGCCAGCAGCGCGGGAGTAGACGAGCAGTACTTC | TRBD2 | TRBJ2-7 | TRBV6-5 | 12 | NA
CASSLNAGGTDTQYF | TGTGCCAGCAGCTTGAATGCGGGAGGCACAGATACGCAGTATTTT | TRBD2 | TRBJ2-3 | TRBV5-4 | 15 | NA
CASSRTSPYNEQFF | TGCGCCAGCAGCCGGACTAGTCCCTACAATGAGCAGTTCTTC | TRBD2 | TRBJ2-1 | TRBV4-3 | 14 | NA
CASSPLPGTSGGRGGEQFF | TGTGCCAGCAGCCCACTTCCCGGGACTAGCGGGGGTCGGGGCGGCGAGCAGTTCTTC | TRBD2 | TRBJ2-1 | TRBV4-2 | 19 | once
CATSRDRGSYNEQFF | TGTGCCACCAGCAGAGATAGGGGGTCCTACAATGAGCAGTTCTTC | NA | TRBJ2-1 | TRBV15 | 15 | NA
CASSLSPQGDIQYF | TGTGCCAGCAGTTTGAGTCCACAGGGGGACATTCAGTACTTC | TRBD1 | TRBJ2-4 | TRBV28 | 14 | few
CASSSYSYGYTF | TGTGCCAGCAGTTCGTACTCCTATGGCTACACCTTC | NA | TRBJ1-2 | TRBV28 | 12 | NA
CASSLGGQVEAFF | TGTGCCAGCAGCTTAGGCGGACAGGTTGAAGCTTTCTTT | TRBD1 | TRBJ1-1 | TRBV7-9 | 13 | few
CASSTGTSGGHYEQYF | TGCGCCAGCAGCACCGGGACTAGCGGGGGCCACTACGAGCAGTACTTC | TRBD2 | TRBJ2-7 | TRBV5-1 | 16 | once